The rows below give T cell receptor beta chains drawn from one sample of a study of shared clonotypes between healthy human individuals. Libraries were prepared by immunoSEQ multiplex PCR; TCRdb keeps only in-frame clonotypes and omits some of them. Of about 2.1 million clones listed, about 94% are singletons. The sample comprised naive CD8+ T cells from PBMCs. Receptors were obtained from a man between 18 and 29 years old in good health. Some clones in this sample may be carry-over from other donors' samples. Both conserved end residues are part of each CDR3. The D gene is left open where the match is weak. Size values are once, few and many counts, or a class for expanded clones, and some rows have none.

J gene	V gene	D gene	CDR3 length	clone size	CDR3 protein	CDR3 DNA
TRBJ2-5	TRBV2	NA	14	NA	CASRGLTTLETQYF	TGTGCCAGCAGAGGCCTCACAACACTGGAGACCCAGTACTTC
TRBJ2-1	TRBV27	TRBD2	16	NA	CASSSHLAGVGNEQFF	TGTGCCAGCAGTTCCCACCTAGCGGGAGTAGGAAATGAGCAGTTCTTC
TRBJ2-7	TRBV6-5	TRBD2	14	once	CASSYGTSGYEQYF	TGTGCCAGCAGTTACGGGACTAGCGGATACGAGCAGTACTTC
TRBJ2-7	TRBV28	NA	15	NA	CASSLTTGTLDEQYF	TGTGCCAGCAGTTTAACAACAGGGACCTTGGACGAGCAGTACTTC
TRBJ1-5	TRBV19	TRBD1	16	NA	CASSTPRGTGDQPQHF	TGTGCCAGTAGTACACCCCGGGGGACAGGGGATCAGCCCCAGCATTTT
TRBJ1-4	TRBV4-2	NA	20	NA	CASSQNPRFGTLTTNEKLFF	TGTGCCAGCAGCCAAAATCCCCGGTTTGGGACACTAACAACTAATGAAAAACTGTTTTTT
TRBJ1-4	TRBV6-1	NA	17	NA	CASSVGHSGGGNEKLFF	TGTGCCAGCAGTGTGGGCCACAGTGGGGGTGGAAATGAAAAACTGTTTTTT
TRBJ2-7	TRBV15	NA	15	NA	CATSRGGTSSYEQYF	TGTGCCACCAGCAGAGGGGGAACCAGCTCCTACGAGCAGTACTTC
TRBJ2-3	TRBV29-1	TRBD1	15	once	CSVYPRDREVNTQYF	TGCAGCGTTTACCCCCGGGACAGGGAGGTAAATACGCAGTATTTT
TRBJ2-6	TRBV9	NA	18	NA	CASSARLKTGSGANVLTF	TGTGCCAGCAGCGCCCGGCTAAAGACAGGCTCTGGGGCCAACGTCCTGACTTTC
TRBJ2-7	TRBV28	NA	13	NA	CASSAGYSYEQYF	TGTGCCAGCAGTGCGGGGTACTCCTACGAGCAGTACTTC
TRBJ2-7	TRBV15	NA	13	once	CATSSLPQVEQYF	TGTGCCACCAGCAGCCTTCCCCAAGTCGAGCAGTACTTC
TRBJ2-1	TRBV27	TRBD2	16	NA	CASSLGASGSRNEQFF	TGTGCCAGCAGTTTAGGGGCTAGCGGGAGCCGCAATGAGCAGTTCTTC
TRBJ1-2	TRBV5-5	NA	12	NA	CASSFGLDGYTF	TGTGCCAGCAGCTTCGGCCTAGATGGCTACACCTTC
TRBJ2-5	TRBV30	NA	16	NA	CAWNPLGTNKQETQYF	TGTGCCTGGAATCCACTAGGGACAAATAAGCAAGAGACCCAGTACTTC
TRBJ2-7	TRBV10-1	NA	14	NA	CASSELQGTYEQYF	TGCGCCAGCAGTGAGTTACAGGGTACCTACGAGCAGTACTTC
TRBJ1-2	TRBV7-9	NA	12	NA	CASSLSSSGYTF	TGTGCCAGCAGCTTGTCGTCTAGTGGCTACACCTTC
TRBJ2-7	TRBV10-3	TRBD2	15	NA	CAISDSREGIYEQYF	TGTGCCATCAGTGACTCGCGGGAGGGTATCTACGAGCAGTACTTC
TRBJ2-5	TRBV7-9	NA	14	NA	CASSLKRTEETQYF	TGTGCCAGCAGCTTAAAGAGGACAGAAGAGACCCAGTACTTC